The rows below give T cell receptor beta chains drawn from one sample of a study of shared T cell receptors in the human thymus. Profiled with immunoSEQ multiplex PCR; TCRdb holds only in-frame clones, not every one. This table has 720,000 or so clones, roughly 88% appearing once. These records were also assigned to another study, of human thymus T cells.

Sequencing input: thymocytes. The receptors come from a girl less than two years old with a congenital heart defect. Each CDR3 is given with its conserved first and last residue. A D gene is named only where the DNA matches it firmly. Clone size appears in some rows only: once, few, many, or a class for an expanded clone.

TRBV25-1	NA	TRBJ2-3	NA	CASSPPTESTDTQYF	TGTGCCAGCAGTCCCCCGACAGAAAGCACAGATACGCAGTATTTT
TRBV14	NA	TRBJ1-4	NA	CASTTGSGGEKLFF	TGTGCCAGCACCACAGGGTCAGGAGGTGAAAAACTGTTTTTT
TRBV19	NA	TRBJ2-2	NA	CASPSCTGELFF	TGTGCCAGCCCCTCCTGCACCGGGGAGCTGTTTTTT
TRBV6-6	NA	TRBJ2-1	NA	CASSYSAGAAYNEQFF	TGTGCCAGCAGTTACTCCGCGGGGGCCGCCTACAATGAGCAGTTCTTC
TRBV6-4	NA	TRBJ1-2	NA	CASSRFYRSPYGYTF	TGTGCCAGCAGTCGATTTTACCGGTCCCCCTATGGCTACACCTTC
TRBV9	once	TRBJ2-2	TRBD1	CASSVEQGGTGELFF	TGTGCCAGCAGCGTAGAACAGGGGGGAACCGGGGAGCTGTTTTTT
TRBV7-2	NA	TRBJ1-3	NA	CASSSHQEDMTSGNTIYF	TGTGCCAGCAGCTCACACCAAGAAGACATGACCTCTGGAAACACCATATATTTT
TRBV6-5	NA	TRBJ2-3	NA	CASSYSTTSTDTQYF	TGTGCCAGCAGTTACTCCACAACGAGCACAGATACGCAGTATTTT
TRBV10-3	NA	TRBJ2-6	NA	CAVLGASGANVLTF	TGTGCCGTACTGGGGGCGTCCGGGGCCAACGTCCTGACTTTC
TRBV27	NA	TRBJ1-1	TRBD1	CASKYGTGSNTEAFF	TGTGCCAGCAAATACGGGACAGGGTCGAACACTGAAGCTTTCTTT
TRBV7-2	NA	TRBJ1-2	NA	CASSFAGFGYTF	TGTGCCAGCAGCTTTGCGGGTTTTGGCTACACCTTC
TRBV4-3	NA	TRBJ2-3	TRBD1	CASSQPDRGSSDTQYF	TGCGCCAGCAGCCAACCTGACAGGGGTAGTTCAGATACGCAGTATTTT
TRBV18	NA	TRBJ1-1	TRBD1	CASSEGDRGEDTEAFF	TGTGCCAGCTCAGAAGGGGACAGGGGAGAGGACACTGAAGCTTTCTTT
TRBV4-1	NA	TRBJ2-3	TRBD1	CASSPRLVGGDADTQYF	TGCGCCAGCAGCCCAAGACTGGTAGGGGGCGACGCAGATACGCAGTATTTT
TRBV2	NA	TRBJ1-5	NA	CASRERQNQPQHF	TGTGCCAGCAGGGAAAGACAGAATCAGCCCCAGCATTTT
TRBV5-1	NA	TRBJ1-4	NA	CASSLRCATNEKLFF	TGCGCCAGCAGCTTGAGATGCGCAACTAATGAAAAACTGTTTTTT
TRBV19	NA	TRBJ1-1	NA	CASTGGRNTEAFF	TGTGCCAGTACCGGGGGGAGAAACACTGAAGCTTTCTTT
TRBV19	NA	TRBJ1-5	NA	CASNKTPGGNQPQHF	TGTGCCAGTAACAAGACCCCGGGGGGCAATCAGCCCCAGCATTTT
TRBV27	NA	TRBJ2-1	TRBD1	CATSGTGAYNEQFF	TGTGCCACTTCCGGGACAGGGGCCTACAATGAGCAGTTCTTC
TRBV18	NA	TRBJ2-1	TRBD2	CASSPILCLAGGPGEQFF	TGTGCCAGCTCTCCTATCCTGTGTCTAGCGGGGGGGCCGGGTGAGCAGTTCTTC
TRBV6-1	NA	TRBJ2-5	TRBD2	CASSEGGGRAGETQYF	TGTGCCAGCAGTGAAGGAGGCGGGAGGGCGGGGGAGACCCAGTACTTC
TRBV28	NA	TRBJ1-2	TRBD1	CASSLGKRDRRARDYGYTF	TGTGCCAGCAGTTTGGGTAAACGGGACAGACGGGCCCGGGACTATGGCTACACCTTC
TRBV5-1	once	TRBJ1-4	NA	CASSPLGGDEKLFF	TGCGCCAGCAGCCCGTTGGGGGGGGATGAAAAACTGTTTTTT
TRBV27	NA	TRBJ1-6	NA	CASTLGQNNSPLHF	TGTGCCAGCACCCTAGGACAGAATAATTCCCCCCTCCACTTT
TRBV6-1	NA	TRBJ1-4	NA	CASSGGRVEKLFF	TGTGCCAGCAGTGGGGGGAGGGTTGAAAAACTGTTTTTT
TRBV7-6	NA	TRBJ2-5	TRBD1	CASTQFWTGRETQYF	TGTGCCAGCACCCAATTCTGGACAGGGAGAGAGACCCAGTACTTC
TRBV5-8	NA	TRBJ1-5	NA	CASSLGGRASDHEIYQPQHF	TGTGCCAGCAGCTTGGGAGGGAGGGCGTCCGACCACGAAATCTATCAGCCCCAGCATTTT
TRBV10-3	NA	TRBJ2-7	NA	CAIRSSGNPYYEQYF	TGTGCCATCCGGTCATCAGGGAACCCCTACTACGAGCAGTACTTC
TRBV7-2	NA	TRBJ1-2	NA	CASSLFGPGYTF	TGTGCCAGCAGCCTCTTTGGGCCCGGCTACACCTTC
TRBV7-2	NA	TRBJ2-5	NA	CASSLGPRTQETQYF	TGTGCCAGCAGCTTAGGGCCCAGGACTCAAGAGACCCAGTACTTC
TRBV2	NA	TRBJ1-1	NA	CASSKGVGGYTEAFF	TGTGCCAGCAGTAAGGGGGTTGGGGGCTACACTGAAGCTTTCTTT
TRBV6-5	few	TRBJ1-6	NA	CASHQGYWNSPLHF	TGTGCCAGCCACCAGGGGTATTGGAATTCACCCCTCCACTTT
TRBV9	few	TRBJ2-6	NA	CASSVMGHPYSNVLTF	TGTGCCAGCAGCGTAATGGGACACCCGTACTCCAACGTCCTGACTTTC
TRBV10-3	NA	TRBJ1-1	TRBD1	CAISRDRDITKTRLLNTEAFF	TGTGCCATCAGTCGGGACAGGGACATAACCAAGACAAGGCTGTTGAACACTGAAGCTTTCTTT
TRBV18	NA	TRBJ2-7	TRBD1	CASSPRDSYEQYF	TGTGCCAGCTCACCACGGGACAGCTACGAGCAGTACTTC
TRBV4-2	NA	TRBJ2-1	TRBD1	CASSRSLGTVVIDEQFF	TGTGCCAGCAGCCGTAGCCTGGGGACAGTGGTAATTGATGAGCAGTTCTTC
TRBV10-1	NA	TRBJ1-5	NA	CASSESAKNQPQHF	TGCGCCAGCAGTGAGTCAGCGAAGAATCAGCCCCAGCATTTT
TRBV2	few	TRBJ2-5	NA	CASSEVGSRRETQYF	TGTGCCAGCAGTGAAGTGGGCAGCCGAAGGGAGACCCAGTACTTC
TRBV19	NA	TRBJ1-2	NA	CASSTRIEIRKANYGYTF	TGTGCCAGTAGTACCCGGATCGAAATCAGGAAAGCTAACTATGGCTACACCTTC
TRBV23-1	NA	TRBJ1-6	TRBD1	CASSRDRARSSYNSPLHF	TGCGCCAGCAGTCGGGACAGGGCCCGTAGCTCCTATAATTCACCCCTCCACTTT
TRBV4-1	NA	TRBJ2-7	NA	CASSQFSTGLPYEQYF	TGCGCCAGCAGCCAATTTAGTACAGGGCTTCCCTACGAGCAGTACTTC
TRBV30	NA	TRBJ1-1	NA	CAWTRSPSTEAFF	TGTGCCTGGACTCGATCGCCCTCGACAGAAGCTTTCTTT
TRBV13	NA	TRBJ2-5	TRBD1	CASSPRPPKRPGQGPETQYF	TGTGCCAGCAGCCCCCGCCCTCCTAAACGCCCGGGACAGGGGCCGGAGACCCAGTACTTC